The clone carrying this T cell receptor beta chain was counted between two and nine times. The antigen is unknown. This specimen comes from a study of shared clonotypes between healthy human individuals. Study overall: Three plates were used per donor for CD4 naive, three for CD4 memory, two for CD8 naive and one for CD8 memory.

About 200 ng DNA, tens of thousands of T cell genomes, went into each sorted-subset replicate PCR. Assay: immunoSEQ multiplex PCR; the TCRdb copy retains only in-frame clones and omits some. Counted here are about 1.1 million clones, about 80% occurring once; the ten biggest clones make up under 0.65%. Losses at the gene ends were 6 bases for V and 2 bases for J; bases not matched to a gene: 13. The CDR3 length is 16 residues. Germline V CDR1 and CDR2: SNHLY, FYNNEI. Findings and limits, study-wide: The study found roughly 5.3% of naive CD4 clonotypes shared across a few donors.

J is TRBJ2-7 and V is TRBV2, with 7 positions matching TRBD1. Specimen: memory CD4+ T cells from PBMCs. Sample subset: CD45RA-negative fraction. This receptor was identified in a man between 18 and 35 years old in good health. Some clones in this sample may be carry-over from other donors' samples. CDR3 DNA sequence: TGTGCCAGCAGCCAAATACCCGGGACAGCGGCCTACGAGCAGTACTTC. Protein sequence: CASSQIPGTAAYEQYF.